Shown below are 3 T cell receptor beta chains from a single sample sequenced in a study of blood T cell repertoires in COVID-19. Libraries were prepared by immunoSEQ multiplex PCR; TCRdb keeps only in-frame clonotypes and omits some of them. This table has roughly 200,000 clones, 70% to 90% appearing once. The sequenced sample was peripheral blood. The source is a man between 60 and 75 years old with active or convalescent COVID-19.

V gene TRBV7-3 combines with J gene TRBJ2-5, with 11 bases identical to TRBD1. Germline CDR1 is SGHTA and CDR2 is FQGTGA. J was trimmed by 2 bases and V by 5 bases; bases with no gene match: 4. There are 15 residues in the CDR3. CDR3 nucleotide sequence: TGTGCCAGCAGCCACGGGACAGGGGGACAAGAGACCCAGTACTTC. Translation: CASSHGTGGQETQYF.

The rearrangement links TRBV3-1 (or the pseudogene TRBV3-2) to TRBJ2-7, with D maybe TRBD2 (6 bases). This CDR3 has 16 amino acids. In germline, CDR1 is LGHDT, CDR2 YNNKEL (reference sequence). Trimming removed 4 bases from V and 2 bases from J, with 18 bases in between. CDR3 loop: CASSRNSGPITYEQYF. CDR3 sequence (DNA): TGTGCCAGCAGCCGAAATAGCGGACCTATAACCTACGAGCAGTACTTC.

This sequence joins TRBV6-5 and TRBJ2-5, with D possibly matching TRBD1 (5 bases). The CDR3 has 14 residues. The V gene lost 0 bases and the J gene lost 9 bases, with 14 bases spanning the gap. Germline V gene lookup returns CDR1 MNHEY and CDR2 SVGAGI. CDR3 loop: CASSYSNIPRAQYF. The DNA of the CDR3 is TGTGCCAGCAGTTACTCGAATATCCCCAGGGCCCAGTACTTC.